Given below is one T cell receptor (beta chain) in context. Its cognate antigen has yet to be identified. No much larger clone is present one base from it, and per-base qualities are unavailable. The cohort consisted of approximately 690 healthy bone marrow donors. All cohort members were sampled while nominally healthy, although unrecorded immune exposures were likely present. The donor was CMV seronegative and belonged to the group of roughly 330 seronegative cohort members. Every donor gave a peripheral blood sample, and the peripheral blood mononuclear cells from that sample were used for TCR beta sequencing. The Qiagen DNeasy Blood Extraction Kit was used to extract genomic DNA from the blood cell samples. This sample is drawn from a study of cytomegalovirus exposure and HLA in healthy donors listed by TCRdb under 2017. Study-level background: An earlier analysis of roughly 500 of the donors reported 250 to 350 Gb of sequence data and 120 million or so unique TCR beta sequences from approximately 180 million T cells. Rather than using new phenotypic data, the later analysis identified candidate immune exposures from TCR beta sequences and from how often those sequences occurred across donors. Both class I and class II loci were covered by HLA typing, at four-digit resolution. Of the approximately 400 genotyped donors, 81% fell in the genetic ancestry cluster associated with self-reported Caucasian donors. Several DR-DQ haplotypes were treated as single units for association and clustering because of strong linkage in the cohort. An earlier analysis of approximately 630 of the donors applied high-throughput TCR beta sequencing to assess whether each TCR beta V gene segment acted as functional or pseudogenic. To predict cytomegalovirus infection status, the study brought together high-throughput TCR immunosequencing, statistical association of individual TCRs with disease status, and machine learning. A later analysis re-analyzed previously published TCR beta repertoires from approximately 670 donors and added high-resolution HLA genotyping to study TCR occurrence patterns. On average, roughly 240,000 unique TCR beta nucleotide sequences were sequenced per donor among more than 350 genotyped donors of the cohort, with 15% to 20% of those sequences being non-productive. In a later genetic analysis, genome-wide SNP genotypes for about three fifths of the roughly 670 donors were used, and that subset was treated as a discovery cohort. Using immunosequencing, the study profiled T cell repertoires from about 610 subjects and related those repertoires to cytomegalovirus serostatus. Donor age, sex, ethnicity and CMV serostatus were compiled together with the repertoire data. Along with the roughly 710-subject first cohort, a separate validation cohort of around 110 different subjects was used. Every repertoire in the discovery cohort had been generated on one and the same sequencing platform. Typing coverage differed by locus: A, B, C, DRB1 and DQB1 were typed in roughly 620-630 donors, DQA1 in around 500, DPA1 in 600 to 610, and DPB1 in about 450. The study was designed to test whether signatures of past pathogen exposure could be identified by cataloging public T cell receptors. Roughly 300 gigabases of sequencing data and 91 million or so unique TCR sequences made up an early release that covered 500 to 700 HLA-typed donors. Points the paper makes about the study in general: A later genetic analysis associated a missense DCLRE1C variant with V-gene and J-gene trimming of TCR beta chains, and an independent cohort replicated the association. Because counts were too low, roughly 16 rarely observed V segments, including chromosome 9 orphons, were left out of the earlier analysis of approximately 500 of the donors. Because HLA typing was missing for some donors at each locus, association tests included only the typed subset. In both the original and validation cohorts, the classifier was reported to diagnose cytomegalovirus status with high specificity and sensitivity. In this cohort, only TCR beta chains were sequenced, and detectable features were limited by the absence of alpha or paired-chain data. A later analysis found that most CMV-associated TCR beta chains appeared HLA-restricted, with HLA associations seemingly driven largely by CMV exposure. Several of the top co-occurrence clusters appeared to be linked to parvovirus B19, influenza, CMV and Epstein-Barr virus, according to a later analysis. The only immune exposure information available for the cohort was CMV serostatus. In a later analysis, HLA-associated TCR beta chains were found to be more clonally expanded and to have lower generation probabilities than equally common non-associated chains. An earlier analysis of several hundred of the donors showed that most TCR beta V segments appeared in productive rearrangements either about 87% or about 30% of the time, which broadly matched IMGT annotations. The study listed 164 TCR beta chains as associated with cytomegalovirus. The authors suggested that the approach could potentially be generalized to other disease states and immunological phenotypes. Because the 87-base-pair reads could not distinguish some IMGT-functional V segments, including TRBV6-2 and TRBV6-3, those segments were excluded. In vitro tests confirmed that a few of the cytomegalovirus-associated TCR beta chains recognize cytomegalovirus antigens. While some public TCRs were present in many individuals, most TCR sequences turned up only very rarely across donors. Correlated functional status among segregating V segments might reflect linkage disequilibrium, but an unknown experimental factor could not be ruled out. The sequencing pipeline was judged likely to have produced a cluster of highly shared sequence variants as a technical artifact. A later genetic analysis reported fewer N-insertions in productive TCRs among donors in an Asian-associated ancestry cluster than the roughly 690-donor mean. A further reported finding was that TCR beta sequences accurately predicted the HLA-A and HLA-B alleles for most subjects in the first cohort. Assigning TCR associations to individual alleles was difficult when HLA alleles, especially DR and DQ, strongly co-occurred. A later analysis found that TCR association rates varied across HLA loci, with DRB1 alleles showing the most associated TCRs and HLA-C alleles the fewest. Roughly uniform sequencing depth across donors was assumed in presence/absence analyses, although this assumption may not hold. In a later analysis, some 17,000 TCR beta sequences were associated with specific HLA alleles at a false discovery rate of 0.05.

The receptor library was made with the immunoSEQ multiplex PCR assay. The multiplex PCR relied on a mix of 60 forward primers for TCR Vbeta segments and 13 reverse primers for TCR Jbeta segments. A multiplex PCR assay on genomic DNA amplified the CDR3 region of rearranged TCR beta genes. On the Illumina HiSeq System, the amplified TCR beta libraries were sequenced as 87-base-pair reads. Processing in the source paper ran as follows. Across the roughly 600 repertoires, a later analysis counted tens of millions of unique TCR beta chains, 9 million to 14 million of which were shared by at least two donors. A nearest-neighbor algorithm error-corrected the raw reads and collapsed the reads into unique sequences, merging closely related sequences to remove PCR and sequencing errors. Alignment of CDR3 sequences to IMGT reference sequences was used to assign V, D and J gene segments. Each retained sequence needed at least a six-nucleotide match to both a V gene segment and a J gene segment. Rearrangements were called productive when the CDR3 lacked stop codons and stayed in frame with V and J; all others were non-productive. CDR3 was defined by IMGT convention, running from the second conserved V-encoded cysteine to the conserved J-encoded phenylalanine. In an earlier analysis of roughly 610 of the donors, sequences lacking an unambiguous match to a single V gene segment were excluded. In an earlier analysis of about 590 of the donors, a V segment was called functional when productive rearrangements were above 56.7%, and segregating when the standard deviation between donors exceeded 5%. A statistical classification framework was built to diagnose cytomegalovirus status from the catalog of TCR beta chain sequences. In a later analysis, V and J genes were assigned by comparing TCR nucleotide sequences against IMGT/GENE-DB human TR gene sequences. Using the TCRdist pipeline, a later analysis assigned CDR3 sequences along with most-parsimonious VDJ recombination scenarios. In a later analysis, every TCR beta chain was defined by the combination of its CDR3 amino acid sequence and its V-gene family, and reads without a unique V-gene family were dropped. To address suspected cross-contamination and a sequencing artifact, a later analysis removed roughly 580 highly shared, low-generation-probability nucleotide sequences. In a later analysis, a clonal expansion index was calculated for each public chain from normalized within-repertoire ranks of inferred template counts. Generation probabilities in a later analysis came from a VDJ recombination model fitted to out-of-frame rearrangements, and those results were checked against IGoR. Hypergeometric tests were used in a later analysis to score TCR-TCR, TCR-HLA and TCR-CMV co-occurrence, with a repertoire-size bias correction applied to the TCR pairs. A later analysis estimated false discovery rates by permuting HLA or CMV assignments 20 times. In a later analysis, co-occurring TCRs were grouped using DBSCAN, and TCRdist sequence similarity was added for clustering within HLA-allele-positive subsets. Co-occurrence clustering excluded repertoires with fewer than 30,000 or more than 120,000 public chains, plus five with anomalous nucleotide sharing. This is the immuneACCESS table as TCRdb keeps it, with only in-frame sequences that have V and J called. A part of the clones is gone; compared with another copy, unresolved V genes explain less than half, and the rest is unexplained. V and J calls and clone size are those listed in that table; D and trimming were worked out from the DNA. Counted in this sample were about 110,000 clones; 80% to 85% of them appeared once. Roughly 2.2% of the sample lies in the top ten.

From a lookup of the germline V gene (reference sequence), CDR1 and CDR2 are SGHNT and YYREEE. V and J are truncated by 4 bases and 0 bases respectively, leaving an intervening sequence of 13 bases. Counted from cysteine to phenylalanine, this CDR3 has 15 amino acids. CDR3 DNA only is kept here, 45 bases in frame from base 1. This receptor chain uses TRBV5-4 and TRBJ1-1; a tentative D call is TRBD1 (6 bases match). The sample taken for sequencing was PBMCs. The sequence came from a woman aged 25 to 39 in good health and CMV-seronegative. CDR3 sequence: CASSVQGLMNTEAFF. The bases read TGTGCCAGCAGCGTACAGGGTCTCATGAACACTGAAGCTTTCTTT.